The present TCR beta chain was sequenced within a study of PD-L1 blockade in urothelial cancer. As for the study in general: Analysis of the blood was performed 3 weeks (second dose) and 6 weeks after treatment start. General observations from the study: By 3 weeks, tumor-associated blood clones had expanded more in durable-benefit patients.

Per germline, CDR1 SGHRS and CDR2 YFSETQ. The V segment lost 0 bases and the J segment 5 bases; nucleotides outside the gene matches: 10. The CDR3 covers 16 residues. Profiling relied on immunoSEQ multiplex PCR, and the TCRdb table lists in-frame clones only, not all of them. Of 35,000 to 40,000 clones listed, 80% to 90% were seen once; the top ten hold about 23%. As to time point: peripheral blood 6 weeks after treatment start. Sample contribution per patient ranged from 1 to 8, covering pretreatment and on-treatment. About this clone itself: Antigen specificity is unknown.

The sample was PBMCs, taken around atezolizumab (anti-PD-L1) treatment. This chain uses TRBV5-1 with TRBJ2-5; 7 nucleotides line up with TRBD1. The TCR originated in a man aged 60 to 69 with urothelial cancer. CDR3 sequence (DNA): TGCGCCAGCAGCTTGGCCTCCAGGGGGAAGTCGGAGACCCAGTACTTC. It specifies CASSLASRGKSETQYF.